The 32 T cell receptor beta chains reported below all come from one sample, sequenced in a study of beta chain features in type 1 diabetes (dated by TCRdb to 2016 to 2019). Library prep was done by the immunoSEQ multiplex PCR assay. The High Capacity cDNA Reverse Transcription Kit was used to reverse transcribe all of the isolated RNA, meaning that expressed TCRB transcripts were what got sequenced. In its TCRdb copy, this immuneACCESS table keeps in-frame sequences only and misses some clones. Where compared with another copy, unresolved V genes explain less than half of these, and the others have no known cause. The sample data list 500,000 to 650,000 clones, and around an eighth of these were observed just once. Roughly 0.12% of the sample is held by the ten biggest clonotypes. The antigens for these receptors are not known. Overall study outcomes, separate from this receptor: In all four CD4+ subsets, TCRB CDR3 length was moderately but significantly shorter in type 1 diabetes patients.

The sample consisted of naive CD4+ T cells from blood. The label giving this sample's cell subset or site can be read as: true naive CD4+ T cells. These TCRs come from a man aged 25 to 40 with type 1 diabetes.

The genes are TRBV19 and TRBJ1-5; D gene uncertain. Trimming pared 6 bases from V and 5 bases from J, leaving 11 bases between. The CDR3 contains 13 residues. Germline lookup yields CDR1 LNHDA and CDR2 SQIVND (reference sequence). CDR3 sequence (DNA): TGTGCCAGTAGGCCGGACGTATATCAGCCCCAGCATTTT. This encodes CASRPDVYQPQHF.

This clone was picked up a small number of times. CDR3 protein: CSCTGELFF. In DNA form, the CDR3 reads TGCAGCTGTACCGGGGAGCTGTTTTTT. The chain joins TRBV29-1 to TRBJ2-2; D remains unclear. The V end lost 8 bases, the J end lost 5 bases, and 3 bases lay between the germline ends. Germline V gene lookup returns CDR1 SQVTM and CDR2 ANQGSEA. The CDR3 extends over 9 amino acids.

In the case of this clone: An end of the junction does not agree with germline; a read error may underlie this. This chain joins TRBV7-2 and TRBJ1-1, with unresolved D. CDR1 is SGHTA, CDR2 FQGNSA, per germline. The CDR3 is 14 amino acids. This CDR3 reads CASRLGSENTEAFF. CDR3 DNA: TGTGCCAGCAGGTTAGGCAGCGAGAACACTGAAGCTTTCTTT.

This sequence joins TRBV21-1 and TRBJ1-1. TRBV21-1 is assigned pseudogene status. The CDR3 runs to 13 residues. CDR3 bases: TGTGCCAGCAGCAAAGGGATGAACACTGAAGCTTTCTTT. It encodes CASSKGMNTEAFF.

This chain links TRBV7-2 with TRBJ1-5, with unresolved D. This CDR3 comprises 15 residues. The V and J ends lost 3 bases and 2 bases respectively, with 11 bases between them. The germline gives CDR1 SGHTA, CDR2 FQGNSA. This CDR3 is CASSFSLDGNQPQHF. The CDR3 DNA sequence: TGTGCCAGCAGCTTTTCTTTGGATGGCAATCAGCCCCAGCATTTT.

In its sample, this clone was seen a few times. The chain uses TRBV7-9 and TRBJ1-2; D gene unclear. This CDR3 has 14 amino acids. Trimming removed 1 base from V and 5 bases from J, with 11 bases in between. Germline assignment: CDR1 SEHNR and CDR2 FQNEAQ (reference sequence). The DNA for the CDR3 is TGTGCCAGCAGCTTAGGGCAGGACTCTTATGGCTACACCTTC. Protein product: CASSLGQDSYGYTF.

The chain uses TRBV9 and TRBJ1-3; D gene unclear. Germline lookup yields CDR1 SGDLS and CDR2 YYNGEE. Trimming took off 0 bases at V and 2 bases at J, with 12 bases between the two ends. There are 16 residues in the CDR3. The CDR3 is CASSVGPDQAGNTIYF. In DNA form, the CDR3 reads TGTGCCAGCAGCGTAGGTCCAGATCAGGCTGGAAACACCATATATTTT.

The table lists this clone with a few counts. V gene TRBV7-9 combines with J gene TRBJ1-1; maybe TRBD1 (5 bases). Trimming pared 1 base from V and 10 bases from J, leaving 19 bases between. This CDR3 spans 15 amino acids. The germline V gene has CDR1 SEHNR and CDR2 FQNEAQ (reference sequence). The CDR3 loop reads CASSLGQSTRLAAFF. The DNA of the CDR3 is TGTGCCAGCAGCTTAGGACAGAGCACTCGTCTCGCAGCTTTCTTT.

The rearrangement uses TRBV2 and TRBJ1-5; no firm D call. From germline, CDR1 is SNHLY and CDR2 FYNNEI. This CDR3 contains 15 residues. Trimming took off 4 bases at V and 7 bases at J, with 17 bases between the two ends. The CDR3, as DNA: TGTGCCAGCAGTGGAACTCTCCTAGGTTTGCAGCCCCAGCATTTT. Residues: CASSGTLLGLQPQHF. Full variable domain (missing parts from reference TRBV2 and TRBJ1-5): EPEVTQTPSHQVTQMGQEVILRCVPISNHLYFYWYRQILGQKVEFLVSFYNNEISEKSEIFDDQFSVERPDGSNFTLKIRSTKLEDSAMYFCASSGTLLGLQPQHFGDGTRLSIL.

The rearrangement links TRBV9 to TRBJ2-1, with D perhaps matching TRBD1 (6 bases). CDR3 length: 16 residues. Germline-derived CDR1 and CDR2 are SGDLS and YYNGEE. Trimming pared 3 bases from V and 0 bases from J, leaving 13 bases between. The CDR3 nucleotides read TGTGCCAGCAGCGCCCTAACAGGGAGCTCCTACAATGAGCAGTTCTTC. Its translation: CASSALTGSSYNEQFF.

This clone was observed a few times. The chain links TRBV6-6 to TRBJ1-5; D call uncertain. The CDR3 is made up of 14 amino acids. The germline CDR1 and CDR2 sequences are MNHNY and SVGAGI (reference sequence). V shed 6 bases and J shed 1 base, with 10 bases lying between them. For the CDR3, the DNA is TGTGCCAGCAGATCTCAGGCAAGCAATCAGCCCCAGCATTTT. Its protein product is CASRSQASNQPQHF.

The rearrangement joins TRBV10-3 to TRBJ1-6; D perhaps matches TRBD1 (5 bases). This CDR3 region has 17 residues. V lost 0 bases and J 3 bases, leaving 12 bases between the germline ends. Germline assignment: CDR1 ENHRY and CDR2 SYGVKD. The CDR3 region has the DNA TGTGCCATCAGTGAGTCAAAGGGGTCCCGCTATAATTCACCCCTCCACTTT. Protein product: CAISESKGSRYNSPLHF.

This clone was counted a few times. This chain uses TRBV28 with TRBJ2-1; D might be TRBD1 (6 bases). The V end lost 1 base, the J end lost 5 bases, and 9 bases lay between the germline ends. The germline gives CDR1 MDHEN, CDR2 SYDVKM. There are 14 residues in the CDR3. CDR3 bases: TGTGCCAGCAGTTTATTATCAGGGGACAATGAGCAGTTCTTC. It codes for CASSLLSGDNEQFF.

V and J are TRBV29-1 and TRBJ1-1, with unresolved D. V gave up 3 bases and J gave up 6 bases, with 2 bases separating them. Germline loops: CDR1 SQVTM, CDR2 ANQGSEA. CDR3 length: 9 residues. CDR3 loop: CSVDSEAFF. The CDR3 DNA reads TGCAGCGTTGACTCTGAAGCTTTCTTT.

V and J are TRBV2 and TRBJ2-3; D is ambiguous. In germline, CDR1 is SNHLY, CDR2 FYNNEI. This CDR3 has 13 residues. V was trimmed by 3 bases and J by 8 bases, leaving 12 bases between them. CDR3 DNA: TGTGCCAGCAGTGACACTACGCCGGGTACGCAGTATTTT. This translates into CASSDTTPGTQYF.

This clone was observed a handful of times. The chain has TRBV15 and TRBJ2-7, with D tentatively TRBD1 (6 bases). V gave up 5 bases and J gave up 3 bases, with 11 bases separating them. CDR1 LNHNV and CDR2 YYDKDF come from the germline V gene (reference sequence). The CDR3 spans 13 residues. The CDR3 DNA reads TGTGCCACCAGCTACAGGGATATCTACGAGCAGTACTTC. It codes for CATSYRDIYEQYF.

This sequence joins TRBV11-2 and TRBJ2-1; TRBD2 might be the D (7 bases). The V end lost 5 bases, the J end lost 10 bases, and 12 bases lay between the germline ends. This CDR3 is built from 12 residues. CDR1 and CDR2 from the germline V gene are SGHAT and FQNNGV. The CDR3, as DNA: TGTGCCAGCAGCCTGGGGGGGCACGAGCAGTTCTTC. Its translation: CASSLGGHEQFF.

J is TRBJ2-7 and V is TRBV25-1, with 8 bases that match TRBD1. The trim removed 4 bases at V and 5 bases at J, leaving 4 bases unmatched. Germline V gene data show CDR1 as MGHDK and CDR2 as SYGVNS. This CDR3 is 13 amino acids long. The CDR3 nucleotides are TGTGCCAGCAGTGTGGCAGGGGGCAACGAGCAGTACTTC. It codes for CASSVAGGNEQYF.

J is TRBJ1-5 and V is TRBV30; no clear D gene. This CDR3 has 12 residues. The germline V gene has CDR1 GTSNPN and CDR2 SVGIG (reference sequence). The ends were cut back, 0 bases at V and 5 bases at J, with 5 bases in the middle. DNA of the CDR3: TGTGCCTGGAGTGTACACGATCAGCCCCAGCATTTT. It specifies CAWSVHDQPQHF.

This clone was counted a few times. This chain links TRBV2 with TRBJ1-5, with 8 bases that match TRBD1. In germline, CDR1 is SNHLY, CDR2 FYNNEI. CDR3 size: 16 residues. V was clipped by 4 bases and J by 6 bases; unmatched bases: 11. CDR3 region: CASSAPTGEAVQPQHF. Written as DNA, the CDR3 is TGTGCCAGCAGTGCCCCGACAGGGGAGGCCGTTCAGCCCCAGCATTTT.

In this sample, this clone turned up a few times. This chain connects TRBV28 to TRBJ1-2; D call uncertain. This CDR3 comprises 13 residues. V gave up 6 bases and J gave up 4 bases, with 12 bases separating them. Germline V gene lookup returns CDR1 MDHEN and CDR2 SYDVKM. The CDR3, as DNA: TGTGCCAGCAGGACCGTGGGGAGCTATGGCTACACCTTC. Its protein is CASRTVGSYGYTF.

The genes are TRBV7-2 and TRBJ2-2; D is unclear. The germline gives CDR1 SGHTA, CDR2 FQGNSA. Trimming stripped 1 base from V and 5 bases from J, with 8 bases between. The CDR3 is made up of 14 amino acids. In nucleotides, the CDR3 is TGTGCCAGCAGCTTAGTTGGGTTAACCGGGGAGCTGTTTTTT. It yields the protein CASSLVGLTGELFF.

The V and J genes are TRBV10-3 and TRBJ1-4, with 7 nucleotides matching TRBD1. V shed 10 bases and J 0 bases; nucleotides not matched to a gene: 5. The CDR3 contains 14 residues. The germline V gene encodes CDR1 ENHRY and CDR2 SYGVKD. Written as DNA, the CDR3 is TGTGCCACGGGACAGTACCCAACTAATGAAAAACTGTTTTTT. It encodes CATGQYPTNEKLFF.

The chain has TRBV19 and TRBJ2-5, with 8 bases that match TRBD1. Trimming cost V 2 bases and J 5 bases; bases outside gene matches: 1. There are 13 residues in the CDR3. Germline loops: CDR1 LNHDA, CDR2 SQIVND (reference sequence). Here the CDR3 reads CASSIQGAETQYF. The CDR3 nucleotides read TGTGCCAGTAGTATACAGGGGGCGGAGACCCAGTACTTC. Drawing the rest from reference TRBV19 and TRBJ2-5, the complete variable domain is DGGITQSPKYLFRKEGQNVTLSCEQNLNHDAMYWYRQDPGQGLRLIYYSQIVNDFQKGDIAEGYSVSREKKESFPLTVTSAQKNPTAFYLCASSIQGAETQYFGPGTRLLVL.

This clone was detected many times. This chain uses TRBV30 with TRBJ2-5, with D perhaps matching TRBD1 or TRBD2 (5 bases each). V lost 2 bases and J lost 7, with 14 bases in between. Looked up from germline, CDR1 is GTSNPN and CDR2 is SVGIG (reference sequence). The CDR3 length is 13 residues. CDR3 residues: CAWSTRLGTTQYF. In nucleotides, the CDR3 is TGTGCCTGGAGTACAAGGCTGGGGACGACCCAGTACTTC. Full variable domain (outside the CDR3, taken from reference TRBV30 and TRBJ2-5): SQTIHQWPATLVQPVGSPLSLECTVEGTSNPNLYWYRQAAGRGLQLLFYSVGIGQISSEVPQNLSASRPQDRQFILSSKKLLLSDSGFYLCAWSTRLGTTQYFGPGTRLLVL.

A word on this clone: This CDR3 is also generated by other DNA sequences in the sample. The rearrangement uses TRBV2 and TRBJ2-5; D gene unclear. The CDR3 has 11 amino acids. CDR1 and CDR2 (germline): SNHLY, FYNNEI. V was trimmed by 0 bases and J by 4 bases, leaving 0 bases between them. The CDR3 reads CASSEAETQYF. CDR3 nucleotide sequence: TGTGCCAGCAGTGAAGCAGAGACCCAGTACTTC.

This clone was detected a few times. The chain employs TRBV23-1 and TRBJ2-3, with D maybe TRBD2 (5 bases). TRBV23-1 belongs to the ORF category, with a function that is uncertain. V lost 6 bases to trimming and J lost 2 bases, with 12 bases between them. The CDR3 sequence is 14 residues long. CDR3 amino acids: CASRRARDTDTQYF. CDR3 bases: TGCGCCAGCAGGAGGGCCAGAGACACAGATACGCAGTATTTT.

The CDR3 loop is CASSTRTASTDTQYF. CDR3 sequence (DNA): TGTGCCAGCAGTACCAGGACGGCAAGCACAGATACGCAGTATTTT. This chain joins TRBV7-2 and TRBJ2-3; no clear D. The V and J ends lost 6 bases and 0 bases respectively, with 13 bases between them. The CDR3 sequence is 15 residues long. CDR1 is SGHTA and CDR2 is FQGNSA in the germline V gene.

This clone was counted a few times. The J gene is TRBJ2-5, the V gene TRBV7-6; TRBD2 aligns across 9 bases. Trimming at V came to 1 base and at J to 5 bases, leaving 8 bases not matched to a gene. The CDR3 is 16 residues long. Germline V gene sequence: CDR1 SGHVS, CDR2 FNYEAQ. Written as DNA, the CDR3 is TGTGCCAGCAGCTTAGGCCCAGCGGGGGGACAGGAGACCCAGTACTTC. Translating it yields CASSLGPAGGQETQYF.

This clone was counted a few times. V usage is TRBV5-6 and J usage is TRBJ2-7; D is perhaps TRBD1 (5 bases). The CDR3 contains 13 residues. Trimming took off 2 bases at V and 6 bases at J, with 12 bases between the two ends. CDR1 is SGHDT and CDR2 is YYEEEE in the germline V gene. Here the CDR3 reads CASSFYRRSEQYF. DNA of the CDR3: TGTGCCAGCAGCTTCTACAGGAGATCCGAGCAGTACTTC.

The gene calls are TRBV5-1 and TRBJ2-7; the match to TRBD1 covers 8 bases. V was pared by 4 bases and J by 5 bases, with 8 bases of the junction left unmatched. The CDR3 length is 14 residues. CDR1 is SGHRS, CDR2 YFSETQ, per germline. The CDR3 nucleotides read TGCGCCAGCAGCCCCGGACAGGGCCCCGACGAGCAGTACTTC. Translation: CASSPGQGPDEQYF.

There are a few counts of this clone. The chain is built from TRBV5-1 and TRBJ2-7, with 9 nucleotides matching TRBD1. Unmatched junction bases numbered 12, after V lost 4 bases and J lost 7 bases. This CDR3 contains 15 residues. Germline-derived CDR1 and CDR2 are SGHRS and YFSETQ. CDR3 loop: CASSLTGTGTEEQYF. CDR3 bases: TGCGCCAGCAGCCTTACCGGGACAGGGACAGAGGAGCAGTACTTC.